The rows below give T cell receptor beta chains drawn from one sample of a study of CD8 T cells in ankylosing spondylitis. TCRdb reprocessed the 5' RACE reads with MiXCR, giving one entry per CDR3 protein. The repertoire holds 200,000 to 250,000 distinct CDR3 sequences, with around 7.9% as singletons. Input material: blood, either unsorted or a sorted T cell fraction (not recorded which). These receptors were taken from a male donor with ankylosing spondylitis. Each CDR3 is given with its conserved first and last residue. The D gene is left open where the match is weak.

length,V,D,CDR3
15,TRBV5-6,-,CASSLAGGSGNTIYF
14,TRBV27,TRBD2,CASSQELALNEQFF
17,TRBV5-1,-,CASSFYTGHRGTDTQYF
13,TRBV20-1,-,CSGVPYSYNEQFF
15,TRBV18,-,CASSHTVQGQGEQYF
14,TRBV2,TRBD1,CASSSGQGRETQYF
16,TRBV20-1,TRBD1,CSARDPDRAVDQPQHF
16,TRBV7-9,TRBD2,CASSPERGGVYNEQFF
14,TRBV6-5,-,CASSYSAGSHGYTF
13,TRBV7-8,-,CASSLEDSYEQYF
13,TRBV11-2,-,CASSLGLYNEQFF
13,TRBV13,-,CASSFIGGTEAFF
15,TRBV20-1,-,CSARGRDTPYNEQFF
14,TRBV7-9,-,CASSLALDGTEAFF
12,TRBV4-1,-,CASSRTSNEQFF
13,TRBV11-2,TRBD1,CASRRPGGEKLFF
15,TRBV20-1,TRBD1,CSALTGQGASYEQYF
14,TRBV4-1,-,CASSQVQVTYGYTF